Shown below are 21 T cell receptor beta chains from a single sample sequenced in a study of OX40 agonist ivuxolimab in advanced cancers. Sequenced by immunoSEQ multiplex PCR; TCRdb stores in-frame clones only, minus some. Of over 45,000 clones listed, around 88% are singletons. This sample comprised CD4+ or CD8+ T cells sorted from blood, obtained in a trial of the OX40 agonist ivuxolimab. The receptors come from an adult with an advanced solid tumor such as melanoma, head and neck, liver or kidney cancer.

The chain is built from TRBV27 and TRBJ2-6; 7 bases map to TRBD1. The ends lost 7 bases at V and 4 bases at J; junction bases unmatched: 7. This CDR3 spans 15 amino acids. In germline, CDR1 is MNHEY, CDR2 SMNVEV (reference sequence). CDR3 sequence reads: CASTRGSKGANVLTF. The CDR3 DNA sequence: TGTGCCAGCACCAGGGGGTCTAAGGGGGCCAACGTCCTGACTTTC.

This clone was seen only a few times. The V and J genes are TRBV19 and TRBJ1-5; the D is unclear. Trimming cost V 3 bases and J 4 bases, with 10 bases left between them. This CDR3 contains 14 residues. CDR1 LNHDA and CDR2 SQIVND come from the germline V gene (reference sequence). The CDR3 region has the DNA TGTGCCAGTAGTATTCGGCAGCAAAATCAGCCCCAGCATTTT. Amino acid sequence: CASSIRQQNQPQHF.

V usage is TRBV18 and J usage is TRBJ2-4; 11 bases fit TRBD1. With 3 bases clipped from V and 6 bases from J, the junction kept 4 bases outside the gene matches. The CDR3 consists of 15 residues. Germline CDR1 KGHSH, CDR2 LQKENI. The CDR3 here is CASSPAGQGGNIQYF. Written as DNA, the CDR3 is TGTGCCAGCTCACCTGCGGGACAGGGGGGAAACATTCAGTACTTC.

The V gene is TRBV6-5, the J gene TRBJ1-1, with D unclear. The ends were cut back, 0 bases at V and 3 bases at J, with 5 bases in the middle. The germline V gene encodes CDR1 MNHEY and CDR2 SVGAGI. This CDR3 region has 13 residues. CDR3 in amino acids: CASSYSAYTEAFF. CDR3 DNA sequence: TGTGCCAGCAGTTACTCAGCTTACACTGAAGCTTTCTTT.

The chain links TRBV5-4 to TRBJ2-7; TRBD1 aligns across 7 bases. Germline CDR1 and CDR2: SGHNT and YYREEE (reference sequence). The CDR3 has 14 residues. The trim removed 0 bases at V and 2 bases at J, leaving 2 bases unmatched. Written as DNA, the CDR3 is TGTGCCAGCAGCTTGGACAGGGGTACCTACGAGCAGTACTTC. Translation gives CASSLDRGTYEQYF.

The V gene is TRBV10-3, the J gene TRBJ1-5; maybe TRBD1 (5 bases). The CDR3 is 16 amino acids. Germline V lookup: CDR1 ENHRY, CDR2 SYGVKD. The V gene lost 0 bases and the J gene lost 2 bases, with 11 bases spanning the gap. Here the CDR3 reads CAISESGRAGNQPQHF. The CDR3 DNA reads TGTGCCATCAGTGAGTCTGGCAGGGCAGGCAATCAGCCCCAGCATTTT.

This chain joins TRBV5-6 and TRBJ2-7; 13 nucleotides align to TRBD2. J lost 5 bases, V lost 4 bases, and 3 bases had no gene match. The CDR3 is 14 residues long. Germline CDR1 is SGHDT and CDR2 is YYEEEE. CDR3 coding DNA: TGTGCCAGCAGCCGACTAGCGGGAGGCAACGAGCAGTACTTC. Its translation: CASSRLAGGNEQYF.

CDR3 nucleotides: TGTGCCAGCAACGCCGGGACAGGGGCAAGGTCCGCTTACGAGCAGTACTTC. Protein product: CASNAGTGARSAYEQYF. The V call is TRBV2, the J call TRBJ2-7; 10 bases are shared with TRBD1. Trimming at V came to 7 bases and at J to 4 bases, leaving 16 bases not matched to a gene. Germline lookup yields CDR1 SNHLY and CDR2 FYNNEI. This CDR3 is 17 amino acids long.

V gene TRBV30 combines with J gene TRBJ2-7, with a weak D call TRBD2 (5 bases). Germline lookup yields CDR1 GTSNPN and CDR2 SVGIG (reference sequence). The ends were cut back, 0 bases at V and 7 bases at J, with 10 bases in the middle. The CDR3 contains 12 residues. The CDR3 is CAWSVLREEQYF. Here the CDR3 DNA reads TGTGCCTGGAGTGTACTGAGGGAAGAGCAGTACTTC.

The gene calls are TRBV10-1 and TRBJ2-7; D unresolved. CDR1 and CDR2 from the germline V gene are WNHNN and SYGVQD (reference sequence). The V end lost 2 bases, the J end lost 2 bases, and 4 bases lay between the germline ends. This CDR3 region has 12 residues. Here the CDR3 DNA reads TGCGCCAGCAGTGAGCTCCCCTACGAGCAGTACTTC. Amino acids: CASSELPYEQYF.

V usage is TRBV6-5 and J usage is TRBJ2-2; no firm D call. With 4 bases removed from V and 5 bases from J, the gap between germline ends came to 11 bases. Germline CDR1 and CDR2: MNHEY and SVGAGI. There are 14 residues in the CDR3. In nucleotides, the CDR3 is TGTGCCAGCAGTTCCGAGGAGTTAACCGGGGAGCTGTTTTTT. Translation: CASSSEELTGELFF.

The CDR3 DNA reads TGTGCCAGCAGCGGGGGTGGCAGGGGGTATCAGCCCCAGCATTTT. It translates to CASSGGGRGYQPQHF. This rearrangement joins TRBV5-8 to TRBJ1-5; 7 bases map to TRBD1. The CDR3 extends over 15 amino acids. The germline V gene has CDR1 SGHTS and CDR2 YDEGEE. J lost 5 bases, V lost 4 bases, and 9 bases had no gene match.

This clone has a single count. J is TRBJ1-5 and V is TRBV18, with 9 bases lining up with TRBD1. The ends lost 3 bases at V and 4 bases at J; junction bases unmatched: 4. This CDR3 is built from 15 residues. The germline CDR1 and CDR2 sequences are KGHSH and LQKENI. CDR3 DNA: TGTGCCAGCTCACCGACCGGGACAGGGAATCAGCCCCAGCATTTT. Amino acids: CASSPTGTGNQPQHF.

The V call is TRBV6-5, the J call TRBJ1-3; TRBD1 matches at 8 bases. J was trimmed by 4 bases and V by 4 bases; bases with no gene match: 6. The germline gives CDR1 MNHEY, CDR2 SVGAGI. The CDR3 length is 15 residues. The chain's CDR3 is CASSSGGAEGNTIYF. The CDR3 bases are TGTGCCAGCAGTTCAGGGGGCGCGGAGGGAAACACCATATATTTT.

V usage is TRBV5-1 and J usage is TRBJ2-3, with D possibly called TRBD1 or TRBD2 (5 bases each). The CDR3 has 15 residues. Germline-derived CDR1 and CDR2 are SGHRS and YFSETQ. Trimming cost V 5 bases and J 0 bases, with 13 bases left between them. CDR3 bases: TGCGCCAGCAGACCCGGGGCGCTTAGCACAGATACGCAGTATTTT. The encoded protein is CASRPGALSTDTQYF. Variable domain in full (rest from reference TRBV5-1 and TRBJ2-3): KAGVTQTPRYLIKTRGQQVTLSCSPISGHRSVSWYQQTPGQGLQFLFEYFSETQRNKGNFPGRFSGRQFSNSRSEMNVSTLELGDSALYLCASRPGALSTDTQYFGPGTRLTVL.

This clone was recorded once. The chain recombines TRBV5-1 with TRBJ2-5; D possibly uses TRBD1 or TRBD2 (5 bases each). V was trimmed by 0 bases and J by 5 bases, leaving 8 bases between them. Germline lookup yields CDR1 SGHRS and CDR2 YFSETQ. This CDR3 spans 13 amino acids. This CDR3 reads CASSLGGVETQYF. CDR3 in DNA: TGCGCCAGCAGCTTGGGAGGGGTTGAGACCCAGTACTTC.

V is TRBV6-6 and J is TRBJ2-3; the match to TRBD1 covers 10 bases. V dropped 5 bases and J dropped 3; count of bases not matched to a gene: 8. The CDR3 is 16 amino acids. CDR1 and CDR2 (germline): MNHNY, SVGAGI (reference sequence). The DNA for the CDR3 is TGTGCCAGCAGTAACCGGGACAGGGGTAGGACAGATACGCAGTATTTT. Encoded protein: CASSNRDRGRTDTQYF.

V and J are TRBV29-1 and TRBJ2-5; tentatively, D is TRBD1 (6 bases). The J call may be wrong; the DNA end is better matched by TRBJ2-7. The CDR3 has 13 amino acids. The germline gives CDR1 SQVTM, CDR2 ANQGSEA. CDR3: CSVRGLEGYEQYF. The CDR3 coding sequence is TGCAGCGTCAGGGGCCTAGAGGGCTACGAGCAGTACTTC.

The CDR3 loop is CASSLRQEPEAFF. The CDR3 bases are TGTGCCAGCAGCTTGAGACAGGAGCCCGAAGCTTTCTTT. V and J are TRBV5-5 and TRBJ1-1, with a weak D call TRBD1 (6 bases). The CDR3 runs to 13 residues. Germline assignment: CDR1 SGHKS and CDR2 YYEKEE (reference sequence). V was trimmed by 1 base and J by 8 bases, leaving 12 bases between them.

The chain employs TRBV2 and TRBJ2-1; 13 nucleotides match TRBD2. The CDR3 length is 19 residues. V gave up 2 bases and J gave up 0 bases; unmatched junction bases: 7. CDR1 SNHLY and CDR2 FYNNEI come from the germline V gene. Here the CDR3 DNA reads TGTGCCAGCAGTGAACGGTTACTAGCGGGAGGGAGCTCCTACAATGAGCAGTTCTTC. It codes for CASSERLLAGGSSYNEQFF. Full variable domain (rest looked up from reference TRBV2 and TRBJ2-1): EPEVTQTPSHQVTQMGQEVILRCVPISNHLYFYWYRQILGQKVEFLVSFYNNEISEKSEIFDDQFSVERPDGSNFTLKIRSTKLEDSAMYFCASSERLLAGGSSYNEQFFGPGTRLTVL.

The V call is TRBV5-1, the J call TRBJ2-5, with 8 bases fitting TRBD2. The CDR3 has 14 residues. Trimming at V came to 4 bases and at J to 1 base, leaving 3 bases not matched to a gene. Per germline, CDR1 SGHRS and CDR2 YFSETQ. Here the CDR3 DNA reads TGCGCCAGCAGCCTTGGGACTAGCCAAGAGACCCAGTACTTC. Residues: CASSLGTSQETQYF.